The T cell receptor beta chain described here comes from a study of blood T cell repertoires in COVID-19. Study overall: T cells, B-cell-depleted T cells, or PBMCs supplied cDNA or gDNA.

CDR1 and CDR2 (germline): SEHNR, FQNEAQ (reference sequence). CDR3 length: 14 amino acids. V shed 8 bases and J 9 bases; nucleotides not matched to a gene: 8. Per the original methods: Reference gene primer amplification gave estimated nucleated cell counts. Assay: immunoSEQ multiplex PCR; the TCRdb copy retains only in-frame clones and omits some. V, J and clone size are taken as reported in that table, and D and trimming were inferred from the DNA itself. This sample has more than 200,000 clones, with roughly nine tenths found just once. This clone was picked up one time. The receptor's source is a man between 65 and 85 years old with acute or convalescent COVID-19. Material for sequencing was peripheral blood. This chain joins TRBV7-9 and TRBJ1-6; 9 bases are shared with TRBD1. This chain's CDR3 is CASSGGTGPSPLHF. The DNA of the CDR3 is TGTGCCAGCTCGGGGGGGACAGGGCCTTCACCCCTCCACTTT.